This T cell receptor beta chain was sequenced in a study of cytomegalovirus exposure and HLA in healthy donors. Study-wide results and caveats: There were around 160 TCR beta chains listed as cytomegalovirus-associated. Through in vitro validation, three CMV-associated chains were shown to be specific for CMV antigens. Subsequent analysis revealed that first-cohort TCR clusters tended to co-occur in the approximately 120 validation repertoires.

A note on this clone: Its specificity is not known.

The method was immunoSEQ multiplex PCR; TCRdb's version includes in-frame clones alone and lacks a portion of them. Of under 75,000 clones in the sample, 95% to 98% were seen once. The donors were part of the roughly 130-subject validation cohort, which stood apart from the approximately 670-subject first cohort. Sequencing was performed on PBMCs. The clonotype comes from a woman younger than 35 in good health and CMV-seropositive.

The CDR3 DNA is TGTGCCAGCAGCAGGGACAGGGCAAACTATGGCTACACCTTC. This gives the protein CASSRDRANYGYTF. This rearrangement joins TRBV5-4 to TRBJ1-2, with 9 positions matching TRBD1. The V gene end was trimmed by 4 bases and the J gene end by 2 bases; junction bases not matched to a gene: 3. This CDR3 comprises 14 residues. Germline V gene sequence: CDR1 SGHNT, CDR2 YYREEE (reference sequence).